One and the same sample provided the 10 T cell receptor beta chains below, sequenced in a study of CD8 T cells in Susac syndrome. About 0.5 to 1 ug RNA was reverse transcribed with random hexamers. Each CDR3 protein is one row after TCRdb ran MiXCR on the immunoSEQ multiplex PCR reads. The table has about 240,000 distinct CDR3 sequences, less than 96% seen once. Input material: CD4+ T cells from PBMCs. The receptors were gathered from a human donor with Susac syndrome.

This rearrangement joins TRBV9 to TRBJ2-2; 8 nucleotides line up with TRBD2. Trimming at V came to 5 bases and at J to 4 bases, leaving 1 base not matched to a gene. This CDR3 is 13 amino acids long. The germline gives CDR1 SGDLS, CDR2 YYNGEE. CDR3 sequence: CASRLAATGELFF. CDR3 DNA: TGTGCCAGCAGACTAGCGGCCACCGGGGAGCTGTTTTTT.

This rearrangement joins TRBV7-6 to TRBJ2-5; 8 bases align to TRBD2. Germline CDR1 reads SGHVS; CDR2 reads FNYEAQ. The V and J ends lost 7 bases and 5 bases, in that order; junction bases with no gene match: 12. CDR3 length equals 15 residues. As DNA, the CDR3 is TGTGCCAGCAACGTCGGGGGACTAGGAGGGGAGACCCAGTACTTC. Translated: CASNVGGLGGETQYF.

The chain is built from TRBV29-1 and TRBJ2-3; D is possibly TRBD2 (6 bases). Trimming removed 0 bases at V and 2 bases at J, with 15 bases between. CDR1 is SQVTM and CDR2 is ANQGSEA in the germline V gene. The length of the CDR3 is 16 residues. The CDR3 DNA is TGCAGCGTTGAAGATCGACTAGGGCTGATCACAGATACGCAGTATTTT. Its protein product is CSVEDRLGLITDTQYF.

This chain connects TRBV7-2 to TRBJ2-7, with D unclear. The V gene lost 2 bases and the J gene lost 6 bases, with 11 bases spanning the gap. The germline gives CDR1 SGHTA, CDR2 FQGNSA. The CDR3 is 13 residues long. CDR3 amino acids: CASSLTAAPEQYF. CDR3 in DNA: TGTGCCAGCAGCTTAACAGCCGCTCCCGAGCAGTACTTC.

This clonotype was seen only once. The chain recombines TRBV5-1 with TRBJ1-1; possible D gene TRBD1, 5 bases. With 1 base removed from V and 1 base from J, the gap between germline ends came to 11 bases. In germline, CDR1 is SGHRS, CDR2 YFSETQ. The length of the CDR3 is 15 residues. The CDR3 loop is CASSLYPGTNTEAFF. Here the CDR3 DNA reads TGCGCCAGCAGCTTGTACCCAGGGACGAACACTGAAGCTTTCTTT.

This clonotype was detected only once. The rearrangement links TRBV6-5 to TRBJ1-1, with no clear D. The germline gives CDR1 MNHEY, CDR2 SVGAGI. The germline V and J ends were trimmed by 7 bases and 0 bases, with 12 bases remaining between them. The CDR3 has 14 amino acids. The CDR3 region is CASTPGSMNTEAFF. CDR3 DNA sequence: TGTGCCAGCACCCCCGGGTCCATGAACACTGAAGCTTTCTTT.

V and J are TRBV20-1 and TRBJ2-7, with 13 bases fitting TRBD2. Germline trimming cut 5 bases from V and 4 bases from J; bases unmatched to any gene: 8. The CDR3 totals 15 residues. The germline V gene has CDR1 DFQATT and CDR2 SNEGSKA (reference sequence). The CDR3 DNA sequence: TGCAGTGCTGGGAGGACTAGCGGGAGAACTTACGAGCAGTACTTC. This gives the protein CSAGRTSGRTYEQYF.

J is TRBJ2-2 and V is TRBV29-1; D is undetermined. Trimming cost V 4 bases and J 6 bases, with 12 bases left between them. This CDR3 is 13 amino acids long. Germline CDR1 reads SQVTM; CDR2 reads ANQGSEA. CDR3: CSVADRMAGELFF. CDR3 DNA sequence: TGCAGCGTTGCGGATAGAATGGCCGGGGAGCTGTTTTTT.

The CDR3 protein is CASSHTSSRPDTQYF. The CDR3 DNA reads as TGTGCCAGCAGCCACACTAGTTCCCGCCCCGATACGCAGTATTTT. The chain carries TRBV14 and TRBJ2-3; perhaps TRBD2 as D (5 bases). Deletions cut 3 bases from V and 6 bases from J, with 16 bases between. This CDR3 spans 15 amino acids. Germline CDR1 is SGHDN and CDR2 is FVKESK.

Regarding this clonotype: One end of the junction does not line up with germline, which may come from a read error. V gene TRBV7-7 combines with J gene TRBJ2-7; 11 bases map to TRBD2. The germline gives CDR1 SSHAT, CDR2 FNYEAQ (reference sequence). The CDR3 runs to 13 residues. The CDR3 coding sequence is TGTGCTAGCAGCACTAGCGGGAGCGACGAGCAGTACTTC. It yields the protein CASSTSGSDEQYF.